This T cell receptor (beta chain) was obtained from a study of blood T cell repertoires in COVID-19. The germline CDR1 and CDR2 sequences are ENHRY and SYGVKD. The length of the CDR3 is 14 residues. After removal of 5 bases from V and 8 bases from J, the junction contained 7 bases not matched to a gene. The table came from immunoSEQ multiplex PCR; TCRdb's copy has only in-frame clones and leaves some out. The sample has 190,000 or so clones, 90% seen once. The origin of this receptor is a man aged 45 to 65 with acute or convalescent COVID-19. Sequenced material: peripheral blood. The chain is built from TRBV10-3 and TRBJ2-1; TRBD1 aligns across 9 bases. CDR3 nucleotide sequence: TGTGCCATCAGTCCGGGACAGGGAGGGGATGAGCAGTTCTTC. Its protein is CAISPGQGGDEQFF.